The next 5 T cell receptor beta chains were all read from a single sample in a study of HIV-infected patients and healthy controls. MiXCR, run by TCRdb on the 5' RACE reads, gives a single entry per CDR3 protein. The sample lists under 20,000 distinct CDR3 sequences, roughly 17% occurring once. Sequenced: CD8+ T cells from blood. The receptors derive from a human donor in good health.

The rearrangement joins TRBV6-5 to TRBJ2-3; D not resolved. Germline V gene data show CDR1 as MNHEY and CDR2 as SVGAGI. This CDR3 is built from 14 residues. Trimming removed 2 bases at V and 2 bases at J, with 8 bases between. CDR3: CASSYRIDTDTQYF. DNA of the CDR3: TGTGCCAGCAGTTACCGAATTGACACAGATACGCAGTATTTT.

This chain uses TRBV7-9 with TRBJ1-3; weak D call: TRBD1 (6 bases). V was trimmed by 0 bases and J by 3 bases, leaving 21 bases between them. CDR3 length equals 19 residues. Per germline, CDR1 SEHNR and CDR2 FQNEAQ (reference sequence). For the CDR3, the DNA is TGTGCCAGCAGCTTAGCTCACGGTCCCCTGGAGGGACATGGAAACACCATATATTTT. Translation gives CASSLAHGPLEGHGNTIYF.

The chain carries TRBV6-5 and TRBJ2-2, with D perhaps TRBD2 (6 bases). Trimming shortened V by 6 bases and J by 2 bases, and 10 bases separated the two germline ends. Germline CDR1 is MNHEY and CDR2 is SVGAGI. The CDR3 length is 14 residues. CDR3 in amino acids: CASRSGVNTGELFF. The CDR3 bases are TGTGCCAGCAGGTCGGGGGTAAACACCGGGGAGCTGTTTTTT.

This clonotype was found once. This could be a read error, since a much larger clone is one nucleotide away. The CDR3 nucleotides read TGTGCCAGCAGCTTCGGCTTTGCTAGCTTGAATGAGCAGTTCTTC. Protein product: CASSFGFASLNEQFF. J is TRBJ2-1 and V is TRBV5-4, with D possibly being TRBD2 (5 bases). The CDR3 length is 15 residues. Deletions cut 2 bases from V and 7 bases from J, with 16 bases between. The V gene's germline CDR1 is SGHNT and CDR2 YYREEE (reference sequence).

This clonotype is large within its sample. The chain links TRBV25-1 to TRBJ1-1, with TRBD1 as a possible D gene (5 bases). V was pared by 0 bases and J by 1 base, with 12 bases between. The germline V gene has CDR1 MGHDK and CDR2 SYGVNS. The CDR3 is 16 amino acids. The CDR3 bases are TGTGCCAGCAGTGAATATGGCTTCGGACAGAACACTGAAGCTTTCTTT. Its protein product is CASSEYGFGQNTEAFF.